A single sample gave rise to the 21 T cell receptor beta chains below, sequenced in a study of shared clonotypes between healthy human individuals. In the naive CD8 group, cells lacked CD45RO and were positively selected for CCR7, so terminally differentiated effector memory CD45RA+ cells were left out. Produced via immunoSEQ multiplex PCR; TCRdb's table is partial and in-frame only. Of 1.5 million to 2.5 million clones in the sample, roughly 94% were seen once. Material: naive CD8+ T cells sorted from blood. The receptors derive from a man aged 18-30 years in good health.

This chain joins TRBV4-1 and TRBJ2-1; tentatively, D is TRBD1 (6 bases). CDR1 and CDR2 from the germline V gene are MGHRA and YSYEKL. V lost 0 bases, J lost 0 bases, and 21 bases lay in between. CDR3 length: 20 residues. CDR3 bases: TGCGCCAGCAGCCAAGATACAGGGAATCAAGTAATGAGCTCCTACAATGAGCAGTTCTTC. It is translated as CASSQDTGNQVMSSYNEQFF.

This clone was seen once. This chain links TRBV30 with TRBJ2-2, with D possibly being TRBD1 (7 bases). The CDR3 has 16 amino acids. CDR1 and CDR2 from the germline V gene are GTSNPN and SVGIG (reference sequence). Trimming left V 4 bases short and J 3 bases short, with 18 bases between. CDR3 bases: TGTGCCTGGACCGACCAGGGGGGCAGGGACACCGGGGAGCTGTTTTTT. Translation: CAWTDQGGRDTGELFF.

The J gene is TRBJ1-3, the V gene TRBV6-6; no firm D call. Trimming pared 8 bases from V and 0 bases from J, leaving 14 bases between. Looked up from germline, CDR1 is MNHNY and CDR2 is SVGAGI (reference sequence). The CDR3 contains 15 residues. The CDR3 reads CASRPVWTSGNTIYF. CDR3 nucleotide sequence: TGTGCCAGCCGGCCTGTGTGGACCTCTGGAAACACCATATATTTT.

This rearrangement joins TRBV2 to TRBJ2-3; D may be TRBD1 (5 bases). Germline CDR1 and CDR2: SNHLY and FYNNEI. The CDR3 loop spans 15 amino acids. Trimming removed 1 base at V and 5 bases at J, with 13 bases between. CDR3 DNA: TGTGCCAGCAGTGAAGTCGTGCAGGGTGGAGATACGCAGTATTTT. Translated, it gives CASSEVVQGGDTQYF. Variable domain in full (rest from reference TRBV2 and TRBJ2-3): EPEVTQTPSHQVTQMGQEVILRCVPISNHLYFYWYRQILGQKVEFLVSFYNNEISEKSEIFDDQFSVERPDGSNFTLKIRSTKLEDSAMYFCASSEVVQGGDTQYFGPGTRLTVL.

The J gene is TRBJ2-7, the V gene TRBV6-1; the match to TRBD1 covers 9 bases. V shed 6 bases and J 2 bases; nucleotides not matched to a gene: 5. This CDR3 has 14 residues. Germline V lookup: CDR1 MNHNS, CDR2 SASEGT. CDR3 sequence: CASRPRTGAYEQYF. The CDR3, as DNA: TGTGCCAGCAGACCCAGGACAGGGGCCTACGAGCAGTACTTC.

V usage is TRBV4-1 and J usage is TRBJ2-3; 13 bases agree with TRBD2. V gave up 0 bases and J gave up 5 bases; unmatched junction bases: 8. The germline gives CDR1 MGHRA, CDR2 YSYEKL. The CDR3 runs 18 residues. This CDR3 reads CASSQERTSGGAQDTQYF. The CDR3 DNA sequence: TGCGCCAGCAGCCAAGAAAGGACTAGCGGGGGAGCACAAGATACGCAGTATTTT.

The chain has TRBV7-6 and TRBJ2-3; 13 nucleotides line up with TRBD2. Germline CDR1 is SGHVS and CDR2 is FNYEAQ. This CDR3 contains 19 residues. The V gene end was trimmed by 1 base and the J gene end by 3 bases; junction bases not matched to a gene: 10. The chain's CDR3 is CASSLGLLAGGPGTDTQYF. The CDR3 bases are TGTGCCAGCAGCTTAGGGCTACTAGCGGGAGGGCCCGGGACAGATACGCAGTATTTT.

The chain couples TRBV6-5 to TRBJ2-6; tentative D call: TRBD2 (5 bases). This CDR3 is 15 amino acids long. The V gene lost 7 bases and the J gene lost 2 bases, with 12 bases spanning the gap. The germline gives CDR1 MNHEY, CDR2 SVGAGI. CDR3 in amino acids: CASTPSGTGANVLTF. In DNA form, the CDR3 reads TGTGCCAGCACCCCAAGCGGAACTGGGGCCAACGTCCTGACTTTC.

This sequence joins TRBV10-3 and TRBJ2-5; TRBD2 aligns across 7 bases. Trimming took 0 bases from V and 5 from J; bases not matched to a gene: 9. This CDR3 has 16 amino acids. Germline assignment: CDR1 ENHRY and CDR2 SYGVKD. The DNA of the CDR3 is TGTGCCATCAGTGAGTCATCGCGTGCGGGAGACGAGACCCAGTACTTC. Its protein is CAISESSRAGDETQYF.

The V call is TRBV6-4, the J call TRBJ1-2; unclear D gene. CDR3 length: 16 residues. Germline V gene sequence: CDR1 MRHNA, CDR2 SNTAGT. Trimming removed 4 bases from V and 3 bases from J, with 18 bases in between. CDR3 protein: CASSAAPWGRDYGYTF. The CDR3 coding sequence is TGTGCCAGCAGTGCTGCCCCGTGGGGTCGCGACTATGGCTACACCTTC.

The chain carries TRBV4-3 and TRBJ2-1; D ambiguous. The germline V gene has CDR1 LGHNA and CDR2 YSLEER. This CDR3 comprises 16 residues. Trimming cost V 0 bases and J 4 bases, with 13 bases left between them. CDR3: CASSQDGTARYNEQFF. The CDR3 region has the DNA TGCGCCAGCAGCCAAGATGGTACAGCGAGATACAATGAGCAGTTCTTC.

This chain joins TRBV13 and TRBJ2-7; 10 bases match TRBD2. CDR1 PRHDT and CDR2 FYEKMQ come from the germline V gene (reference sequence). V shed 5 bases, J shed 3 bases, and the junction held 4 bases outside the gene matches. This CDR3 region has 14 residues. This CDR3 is CASSAGLADYEQYF. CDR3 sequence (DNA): TGTGCCAGCAGCGCCGGACTAGCGGACTACGAGCAGTACTTC.

CDR3 in DNA: TGTGCCAGCAGCCCAAGCGGGGGGCTTGAGACCCAGTACTTC. It yields the protein CASSPSGGLETQYF. The chain uses TRBV7-3 and TRBJ2-5, with 9 positions matching TRBD2. The length of the CDR3 is 14 residues. V dropped 5 bases and J dropped 5; count of bases not matched to a gene: 6. Looked up from germline, CDR1 is SGHTA and CDR2 is FQGTGA.

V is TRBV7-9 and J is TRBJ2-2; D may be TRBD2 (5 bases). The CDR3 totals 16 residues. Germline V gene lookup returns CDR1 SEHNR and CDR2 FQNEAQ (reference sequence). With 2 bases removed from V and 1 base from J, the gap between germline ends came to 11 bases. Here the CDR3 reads CASSLPSGENTGELFF. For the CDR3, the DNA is TGTGCCAGCAGCTTACCGAGCGGAGAGAACACCGGGGAGCTGTTTTTT.

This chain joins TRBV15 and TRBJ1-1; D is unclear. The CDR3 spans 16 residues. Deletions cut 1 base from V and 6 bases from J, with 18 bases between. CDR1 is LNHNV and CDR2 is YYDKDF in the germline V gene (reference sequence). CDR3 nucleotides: TGTGCCACCAGCAGAGTCCCCCCCCAACAAGGTGCTGAAGCTTTCTTT. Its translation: CATSRVPPQQGAEAFF.

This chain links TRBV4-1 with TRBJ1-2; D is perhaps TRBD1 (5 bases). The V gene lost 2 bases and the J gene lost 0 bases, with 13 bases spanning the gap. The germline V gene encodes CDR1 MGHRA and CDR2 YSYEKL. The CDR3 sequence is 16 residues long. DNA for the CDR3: TGCGCCAGCAGCCAAACATTGACAGCTCCTAACTATGGCTACACCTTC. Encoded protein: CASSQTLTAPNYGYTF.

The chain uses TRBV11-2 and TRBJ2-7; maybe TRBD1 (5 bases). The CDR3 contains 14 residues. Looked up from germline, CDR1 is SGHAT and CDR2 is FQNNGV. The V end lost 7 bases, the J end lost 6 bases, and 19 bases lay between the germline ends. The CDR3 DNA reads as TGTGCCAGCACCGGAGACAGCCTCTATGGCGAGCAGTACTTC. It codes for CASTGDSLYGEQYF.

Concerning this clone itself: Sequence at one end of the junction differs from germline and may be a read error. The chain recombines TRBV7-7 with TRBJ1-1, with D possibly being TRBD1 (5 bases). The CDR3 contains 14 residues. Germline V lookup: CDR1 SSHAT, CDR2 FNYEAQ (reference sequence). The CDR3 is CASSPGGGSTEAFF. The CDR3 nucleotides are TGTGCTAGCAGCCCCGGGGGGGGGAGCACTGAAGCTTTCTTT.

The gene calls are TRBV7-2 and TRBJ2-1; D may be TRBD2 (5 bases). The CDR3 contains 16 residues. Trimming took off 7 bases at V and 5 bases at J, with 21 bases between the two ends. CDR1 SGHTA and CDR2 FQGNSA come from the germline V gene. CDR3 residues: CASTPASRLGDNEQFF. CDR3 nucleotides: TGTGCCAGCACCCCAGCCTCCCGCCTGGGAGACAATGAGCAGTTCTTC.

CDR3 sequence: CASSYIGSSGANVLTF. CDR3 bases: TGTGCCAGCAGTTACATTGGTTCCTCTGGGGCCAACGTCCTGACTTTC. The chain combines TRBV6-5 with TRBJ2-6; the D is unclear. Trimming stripped 2 bases from V and 0 bases from J, with 8 bases between. Per germline, CDR1 MNHEY and CDR2 SVGAGI. This CDR3 spans 16 amino acids.

The CDR3 region is CASAENSGANVLTF. The CDR3 DNA is TGTGCCAGCGCAGAAAACTCTGGGGCCAACGTCCTGACTTTC. The genes are TRBV6-5 and TRBJ2-6; D not resolved. CDR1 and CDR2 from the germline V gene are MNHEY and SVGAGI. Trimming pared 8 bases from V and 0 bases from J, leaving 8 bases between. The CDR3 is made up of 14 amino acids.